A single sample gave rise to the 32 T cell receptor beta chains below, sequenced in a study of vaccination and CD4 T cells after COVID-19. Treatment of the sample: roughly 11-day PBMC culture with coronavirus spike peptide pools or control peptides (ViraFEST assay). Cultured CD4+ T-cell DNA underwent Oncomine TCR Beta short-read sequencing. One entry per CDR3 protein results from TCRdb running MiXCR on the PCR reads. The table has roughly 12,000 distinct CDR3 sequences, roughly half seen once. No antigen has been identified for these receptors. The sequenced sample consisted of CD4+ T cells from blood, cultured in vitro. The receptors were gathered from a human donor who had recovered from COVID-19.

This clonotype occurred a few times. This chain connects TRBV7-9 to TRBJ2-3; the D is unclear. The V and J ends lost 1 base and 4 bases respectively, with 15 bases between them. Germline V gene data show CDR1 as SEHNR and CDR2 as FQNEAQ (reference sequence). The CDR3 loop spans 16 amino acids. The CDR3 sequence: CASSLGNAGTADTQYF. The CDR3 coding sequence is TGTGCCAGCAGCTTAGGGAACGCCGGAACCGCAGATACGCAGTATTTT. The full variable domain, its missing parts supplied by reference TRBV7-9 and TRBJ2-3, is DTGVSQNPRHKITKRGQNVTFRCDPISEHNRLYWYRQTLGQGPEFLTYFQNEAQLEKSRLLSDRFSAERPKGSFSTLEIQRTEQGDSAMYLCASSLGNAGTADTQYFGPGTRLTVL.

This CDR3 is CSASGGEQPQHF. CDR3 nucleotide sequence: TGCAGTGCTAGTGGGGGCGAACAGCCCCAGCATTTT. The J gene is TRBJ1-5, the V gene TRBV20-1; D possibly corresponds to TRBD1 (6 bases). The CDR3 totals 12 residues. From germline, CDR1 is DFQATT and CDR2 SNEGSKA (reference sequence). V was clipped by 3 bases and J by 7 bases, with 10 bases between them.

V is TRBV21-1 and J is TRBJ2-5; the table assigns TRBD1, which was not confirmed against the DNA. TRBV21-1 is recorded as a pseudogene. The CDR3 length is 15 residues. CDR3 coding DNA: TGTGCCAGCAGCGCTCCGGGACGGAGACAAGAGACCCAGTACTTC. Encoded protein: CASSAPGRRQETQYF.

Written as DNA, the CDR3 is TGTGCCAGCAAGGCGGGACTCCCAGATACGCAGTATTTT. Protein sequence: CASKAGLPDTQYF. The rearrangement uses TRBV28 and TRBJ2-3; D is possibly TRBD2 (6 bases). CDR1 and CDR2 (germline): MDHEN, SYDVKM. V was pared by 7 bases and J by 4 bases, with 12 bases between. The CDR3 contains 13 residues.

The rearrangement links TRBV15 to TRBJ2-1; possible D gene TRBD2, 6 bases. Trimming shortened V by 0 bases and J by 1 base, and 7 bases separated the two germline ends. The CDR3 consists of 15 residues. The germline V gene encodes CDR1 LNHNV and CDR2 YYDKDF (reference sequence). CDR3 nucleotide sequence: TGTGCCACCAGCAGAGACGCGGGATCCTACAATGAGCAGTTCTTC. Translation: CATSRDAGSYNEQFF.

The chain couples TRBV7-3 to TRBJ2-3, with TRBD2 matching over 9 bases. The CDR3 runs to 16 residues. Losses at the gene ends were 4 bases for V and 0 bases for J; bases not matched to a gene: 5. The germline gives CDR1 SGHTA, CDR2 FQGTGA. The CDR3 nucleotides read TGTGCCAGCAGCTCATTAGCGGGAGCTAGCACAGATACGCAGTATTTT. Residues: CASSSLAGASTDTQYF.

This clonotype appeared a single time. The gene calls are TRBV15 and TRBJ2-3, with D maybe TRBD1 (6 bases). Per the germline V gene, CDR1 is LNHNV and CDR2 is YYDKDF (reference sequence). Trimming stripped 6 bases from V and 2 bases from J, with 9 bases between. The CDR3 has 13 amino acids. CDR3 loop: CATRDSSTDTQYF. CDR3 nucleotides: TGTGCCACCAGGGACAGCTCCACAGATACGCAGTATTTT. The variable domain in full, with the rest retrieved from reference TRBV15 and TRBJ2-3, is DAMVIQNPRYQVTQFGKPVTLSCSQTLNHNVMYWYQQKSSQAPKLLFHYYDKDFNNEADTPDNFQSRRPNTSFCFLDIRSPGLGDTAMYLCATRDSSTDTQYFGPGTRLTVL.

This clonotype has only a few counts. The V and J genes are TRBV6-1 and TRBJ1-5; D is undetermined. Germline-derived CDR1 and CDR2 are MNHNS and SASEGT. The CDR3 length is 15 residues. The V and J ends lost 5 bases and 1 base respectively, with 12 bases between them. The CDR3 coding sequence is TGTGCCAGCAGTCAAGGGTCGACGAGCAATCAGCCCCAGCATTTT. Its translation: CASSQGSTSNQPQHF.

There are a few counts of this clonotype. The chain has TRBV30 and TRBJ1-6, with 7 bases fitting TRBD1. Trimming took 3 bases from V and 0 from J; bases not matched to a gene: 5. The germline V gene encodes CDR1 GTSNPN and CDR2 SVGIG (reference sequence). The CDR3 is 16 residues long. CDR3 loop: CAWSRGGRSYNSPLHF. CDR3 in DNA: TGTGCCTGGAGCAGGGGGGGCCGCTCCTATAATTCACCCCTCCACTTT.

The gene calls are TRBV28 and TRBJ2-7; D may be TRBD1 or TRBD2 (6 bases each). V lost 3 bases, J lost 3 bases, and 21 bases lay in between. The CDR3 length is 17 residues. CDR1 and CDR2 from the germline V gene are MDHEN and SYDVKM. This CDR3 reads CASSFSGRGRGNYEQYF. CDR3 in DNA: TGTGCCAGCAGTTTTAGCGGCAGGGGAAGAGGGAACTACGAGCAGTACTTC.

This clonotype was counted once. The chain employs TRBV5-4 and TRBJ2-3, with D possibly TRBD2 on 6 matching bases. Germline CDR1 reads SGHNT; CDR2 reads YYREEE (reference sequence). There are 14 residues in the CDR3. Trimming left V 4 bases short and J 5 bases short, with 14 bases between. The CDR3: CASSPGLSGDTQYF. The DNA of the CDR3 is TGTGCCAGCAGCCCCGGACTTAGCGGAGATACGCAGTATTTT.

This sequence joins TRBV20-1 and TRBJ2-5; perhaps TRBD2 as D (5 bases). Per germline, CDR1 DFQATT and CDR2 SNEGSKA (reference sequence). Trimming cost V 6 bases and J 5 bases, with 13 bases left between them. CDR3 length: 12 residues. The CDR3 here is CSAEDVGETQYF. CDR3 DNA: TGCAGTGCGGAGGACGTCGGGGAGACCCAGTACTTC.

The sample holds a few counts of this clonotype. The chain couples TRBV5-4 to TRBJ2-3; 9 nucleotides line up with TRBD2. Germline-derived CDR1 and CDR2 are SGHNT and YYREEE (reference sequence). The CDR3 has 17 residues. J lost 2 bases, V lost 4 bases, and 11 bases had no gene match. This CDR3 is CASSGGSGRAITDTQYF. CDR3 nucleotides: TGTGCCAGCAGCGGGGGTAGCGGGAGAGCGATCACAGATACGCAGTATTTT.

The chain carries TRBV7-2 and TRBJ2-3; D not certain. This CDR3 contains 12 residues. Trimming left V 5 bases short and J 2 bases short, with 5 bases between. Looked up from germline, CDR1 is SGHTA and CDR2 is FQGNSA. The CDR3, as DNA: TGTGCCAGCAGCGAAATCACAGATACGCAGTATTTT. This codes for CASSEITDTQYF.

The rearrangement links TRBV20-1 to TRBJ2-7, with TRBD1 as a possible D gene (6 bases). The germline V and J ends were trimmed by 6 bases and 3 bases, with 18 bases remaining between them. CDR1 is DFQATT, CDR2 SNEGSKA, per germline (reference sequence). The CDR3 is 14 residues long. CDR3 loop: CSAEIRGEFYEQYF. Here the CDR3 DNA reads TGCAGTGCAGAAATCAGGGGAGAGTTCTACGAGCAGTACTTC.

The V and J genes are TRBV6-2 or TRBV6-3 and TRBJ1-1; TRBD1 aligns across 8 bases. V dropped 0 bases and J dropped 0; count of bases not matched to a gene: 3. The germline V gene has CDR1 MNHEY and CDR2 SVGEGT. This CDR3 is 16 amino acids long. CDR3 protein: CASSYSATGVNTEAFF. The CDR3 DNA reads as TGTGCCAGCAGTTACTCCGCGACAGGGGTGAACACTGAAGCTTTCTTT.

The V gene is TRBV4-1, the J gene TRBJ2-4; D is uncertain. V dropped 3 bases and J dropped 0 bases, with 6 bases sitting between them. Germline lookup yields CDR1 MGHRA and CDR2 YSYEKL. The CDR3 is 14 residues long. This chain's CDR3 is CASSQPTAKNIQYF. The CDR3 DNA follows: TGCGCCAGCAGCCAGCCGACAGCCAAAAACATTCAGTACTTC.

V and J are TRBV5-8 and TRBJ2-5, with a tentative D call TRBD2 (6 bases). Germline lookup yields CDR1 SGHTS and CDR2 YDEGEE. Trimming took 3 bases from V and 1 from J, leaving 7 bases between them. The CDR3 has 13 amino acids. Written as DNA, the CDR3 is TGTGCCAGCAGCTCACTAGCCCAAGAGACCCAGTACTTC. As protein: CASSSLAQETQYF.

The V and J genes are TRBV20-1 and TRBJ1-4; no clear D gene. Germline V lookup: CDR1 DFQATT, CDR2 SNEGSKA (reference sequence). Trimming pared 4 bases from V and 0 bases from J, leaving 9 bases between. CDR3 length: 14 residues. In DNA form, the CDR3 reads TGCAGTGCTAAGGACCGTGCAACTAATGAAAAACTGTTTTTT. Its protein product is CSAKDRATNEKLFF.

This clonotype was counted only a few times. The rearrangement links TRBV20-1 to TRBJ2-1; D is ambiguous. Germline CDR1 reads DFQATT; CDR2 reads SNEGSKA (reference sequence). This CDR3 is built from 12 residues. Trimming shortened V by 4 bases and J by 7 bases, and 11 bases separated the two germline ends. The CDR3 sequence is CSAIDTTNEQFF. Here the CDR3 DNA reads TGCAGTGCTATAGACACTACTAATGAGCAGTTCTTC.

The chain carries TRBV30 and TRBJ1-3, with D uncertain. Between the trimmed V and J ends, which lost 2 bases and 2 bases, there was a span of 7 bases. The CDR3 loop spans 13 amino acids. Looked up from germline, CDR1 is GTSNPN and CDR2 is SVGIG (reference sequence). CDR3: CAWSIGTGNTIYF. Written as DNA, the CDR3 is TGTGCCTGGAGTATAGGAACTGGAAACACCATATATTTT.

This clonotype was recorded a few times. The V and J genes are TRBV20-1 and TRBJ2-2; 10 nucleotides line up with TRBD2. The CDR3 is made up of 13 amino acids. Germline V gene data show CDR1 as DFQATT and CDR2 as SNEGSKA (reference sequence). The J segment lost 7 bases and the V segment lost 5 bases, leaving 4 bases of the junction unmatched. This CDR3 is CSAPSGRGGELFF. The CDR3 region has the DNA TGCAGTGCTCCGAGCGGGAGGGGCGGGGAGCTGTTTTTT.

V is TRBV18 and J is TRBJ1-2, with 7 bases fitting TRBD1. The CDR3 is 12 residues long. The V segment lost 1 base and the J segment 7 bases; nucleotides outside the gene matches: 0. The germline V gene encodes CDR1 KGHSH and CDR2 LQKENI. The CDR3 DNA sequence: TGTGCCAGCTCACCACAGGGGGCTGGCTACACCTTC. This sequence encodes CASSPQGAGYTF.

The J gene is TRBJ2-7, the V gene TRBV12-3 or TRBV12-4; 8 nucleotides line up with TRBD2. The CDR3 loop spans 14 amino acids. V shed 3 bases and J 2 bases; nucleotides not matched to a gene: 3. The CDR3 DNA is TGTGCCAGCAGTTTGCTTAGCGGGACCTACGAGCAGTACTTC. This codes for CASSLLSGTYEQYF.

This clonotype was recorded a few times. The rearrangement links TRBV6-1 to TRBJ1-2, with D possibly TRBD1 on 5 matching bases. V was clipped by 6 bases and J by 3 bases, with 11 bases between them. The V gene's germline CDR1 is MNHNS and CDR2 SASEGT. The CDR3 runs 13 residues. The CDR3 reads CASRTVQDYGYTF. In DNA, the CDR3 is TGTGCCAGCAGAACGGTACAGGACTATGGCTACACCTTC.

This chain's CDR3 is CSARRNRDSNQPQHF. The CDR3 DNA reads as TGCAGTGCTAGACGCAACAGAGATAGCAATCAGCCCCAGCATTTT. The V call is TRBV20-1, the J call TRBJ1-5; D is uncertain. Between the trimmed V and J ends, which lost 2 bases and 0 bases, there was a span of 11 bases. CDR3 length: 15 amino acids. Germline loops: CDR1 DFQATT, CDR2 SNEGSKA (reference sequence).

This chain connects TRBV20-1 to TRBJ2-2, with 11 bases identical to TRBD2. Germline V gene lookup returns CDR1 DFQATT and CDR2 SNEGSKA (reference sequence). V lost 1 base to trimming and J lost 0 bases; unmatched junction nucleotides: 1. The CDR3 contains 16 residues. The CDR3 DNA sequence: TGCAGTGCTAGAGTACTAGCGGGAGCGAACACCGGGGAGCTGTTTTTT. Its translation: CSARVLAGANTGELFF.

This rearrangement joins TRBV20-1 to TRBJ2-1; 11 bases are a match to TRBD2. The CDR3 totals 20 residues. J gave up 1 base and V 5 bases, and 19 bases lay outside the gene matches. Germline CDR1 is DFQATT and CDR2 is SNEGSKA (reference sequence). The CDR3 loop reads CSAPQGVTSGSFWSYNEQFF. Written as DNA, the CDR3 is TGCAGTGCTCCCCAGGGGGTAACTAGCGGGAGTTTCTGGTCCTACAATGAGCAGTTCTTC.

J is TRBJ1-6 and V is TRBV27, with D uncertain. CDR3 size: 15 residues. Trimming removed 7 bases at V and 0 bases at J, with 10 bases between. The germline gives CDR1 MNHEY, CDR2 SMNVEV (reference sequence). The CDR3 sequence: CASKERSSYNSPLHF. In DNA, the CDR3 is TGTGCCAGCAAGGAGAGATCCTCCTATAATTCACCCCTCCACTTT.

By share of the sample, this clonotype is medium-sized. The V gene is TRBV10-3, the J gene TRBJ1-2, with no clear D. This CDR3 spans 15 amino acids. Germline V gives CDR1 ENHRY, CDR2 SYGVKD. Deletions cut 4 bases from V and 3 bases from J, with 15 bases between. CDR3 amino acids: CAISGTGNKDYGYTF. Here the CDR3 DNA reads TGTGCCATCAGTGGTACGGGTAACAAGGACTATGGCTACACCTTC.

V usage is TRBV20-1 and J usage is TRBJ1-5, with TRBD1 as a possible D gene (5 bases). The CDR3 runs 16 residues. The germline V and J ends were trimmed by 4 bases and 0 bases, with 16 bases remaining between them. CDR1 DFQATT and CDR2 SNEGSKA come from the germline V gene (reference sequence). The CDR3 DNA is TGCAGTGCTAACAAAGACAGTGGAAATAGCAATCAGCCCCAGCATTTT. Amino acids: CSANKDSGNSNQPQHF.

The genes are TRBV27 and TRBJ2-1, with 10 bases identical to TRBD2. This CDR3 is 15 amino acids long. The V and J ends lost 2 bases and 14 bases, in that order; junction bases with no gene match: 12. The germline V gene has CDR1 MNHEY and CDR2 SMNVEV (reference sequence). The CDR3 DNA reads TGTGCCAGCAGTTTAGCTAGCGGGAGAAGGTTCGGAAAGTTCTTC. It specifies CASSLASGRRFGKFF.